Listed below are T cell receptor beta chains from one sample, sequenced in a study of blood T cell repertoires in COVID-19. Here immunoSEQ multiplex PCR was the method, and the copy in TCRdb shows in-frame clones only, minus some. The table lists 160,000 or so clones, more than 90% of them singletons. Sequenced input: peripheral blood. Receptors were obtained from a man aged 55 to 70 with active or convalescent COVID-19. Each CDR3 is given with its conserved first and last residue. D genes are given only for firm matches. Part of the rows lack a size; the others show once, few, many or a class for expanded clones.

TRBJ1-1 | 15 | TRBD1 | TRBV9 | NA | TGTGCCAGCAGCGTAACCTTGGACAGGGGGTCTGAAGCTTTCTTT | CASSVTLDRGSEAFF
TRBJ1-1 | 15 | NA | TRBV9 | NA | TGTGCCAGCAGCGTAGGAAGCGAAGCTTATCTTGAGGCTTTCTTT | CASSVGSEAYLEAFF
TRBJ2-1 | 14 | TRBD2 | TRBV19 | NA | TGTGCCAGTAGTACTAGCGGGAGGCCGAGAGAGCAGTTCTTC | CASSTSGRPREQFF
TRBJ2-3 | 14 | TRBD2 | TRBV6-5 | NA | TGTGCCAGCAGTTACTCGCTAGCGGCAGATACGCAGTATTTT | CASSYSLAADTQYF
TRBJ2-1 | 14 | TRBD2 | TRBV19 | NA | TGTGCCAGTAGGGACGGGGGGGGCTACAATGAGCAGTTCTTC | CASRDGGGYNEQFF
TRBJ1-2 | 14 | NA | TRBV5-1 | NA | TGCGCCAGCAGCTTGGCACAGGAATACTATGGCTACACCTTC | CASSLAQEYYGYTF
TRBJ1-4 | 17 | NA | TRBV19 | NA | TGTGCCAGTAGTATAAGCAGGGCGCGTTCAGCTAATGAAAAACTGTTTTTT | CASSISRARSANEKLFF
TRBJ2-1 | 16 | TRBD2 | TRBV4-2 | NA | TGTGCCAGCAGCCAAGCTGGGCGGGAGGGCCGGAATGAGCAGTTCTTC | CASSQAGREGRNEQFF
TRBJ2-1 | 15 | TRBD1 | TRBV11-3 | NA | TGTGCCAGCAGCTTAGTGGGACAGGGTACGAGTGAGCAGTTCTTC | CASSLVGQGTSEQFF
TRBJ2-3 | 15 | TRBD2 | TRBV7-9 | NA | TGTGCCAGCAGCACCCAGCGGGATTACACAGATACGCAGTATTTT | CASSTQRDYTDTQYF
TRBJ2-3 | 18 | TRBD2 | TRBV19 | NA | TGTGCCAGTAGTTGGGGACTAGCGGGGGGCCGACTCACAGATACGCAGTATTTT | CASSWGLAGGRLTDTQYF
TRBJ2-1 | 12 | NA | TRBV6-5 | NA | TGTGCCAGCACCAACGGTGGGCATGAGCAGTTCTTC | CASTNGGHEQFF
TRBJ2-2 | 15 | NA | TRBV18 | NA | TGTGCCAGCTCACCCCAGGACCCAGGAGGCGGGGAGCTGTTTTTT | CASSPQDPGGGELFF
TRBJ2-7 | 14 | TRBD1 | TRBV11-2 | once | TGTGCCAGCAGCTTAGTAGGGGGCTTCCACGAGCAGTACTTC | CASSLVGGFHEQYF
TRBJ1-4 | 14 | NA | TRBV7-9 | once | TGTGCCAGCAGTTACGGAGTCTCTAATGAAAAACTGTTTTTT | CASSYGVSNEKLFF
TRBJ2-7 | 12 | TRBD2 | TRBV28 | NA | TGTGCCAGCAGTTCGGGGGGTTGGGAGCAGTACTTC | CASSSGGWEQYF
TRBJ1-6 | 15 | TRBD1 | TRBV27 | NA | TGTGCCAGCAGTCAAGGGACAGGGGGCATATCACCCCTCCACTTT | CASSQGTGGISPLHF
TRBJ1-5 | 13 | NA | TRBV12-3/TRBV12-4 | NA | TGTGCCAGCAGTCTCCCGGGCAATCAGCCCCAGCATTTT | CASSLPGNQPQHF
TRBJ1-2 | 15 | TRBD1 | TRBV19 | NA | TGTGCCAGTAGTATAGAATCCGGGACAGCATATGGCTACACCTTC | CASSIESGTAYGYTF
TRBJ2-4 | 15 | TRBD1 | TRBV3-1/TRBV3-2 | NA | TGTGCCAGCAGCCAAGAAATCCAGGGGGCAAACATTCAGTACTTC | CASSQEIQGANIQYF
TRBJ1-4 | 16 | NA | TRBV7-6 | NA | TGTGCCAGCAGCCGCGAGTTGGTTTCAACTAATGAAAAACTGTTTTTT | CASSRELVSTNEKLFF
TRBJ1-1 | 13 | NA | TRBV3-1/TRBV3-2 | NA | TGTGCCAGCAGGGAACAGGGTAACACTGAAGCTTTCTTT | CASREQGNTEAFF
TRBJ1-5 | 12 | TRBD1 | TRBV10-3 | NA | TGTGCCATCGGACAGGGCGATCAGCCCCAGCATTTT | CAIGQGDQPQHF
TRBJ2-2 | 16 | NA | TRBV11-2 | NA | TGTGCCAGCAGCTTAACTAGGTGGTTGGGCGCCGGGGAGCTGTTTTTT | CASSLTRWLGAGELFF
TRBJ2-7 | 15 | TRBD1 | TRBV27 | NA | TGTGCCAGCAGTTTATCAACCGGGACAGGGTACGAGCAGTACTTC | CASSLSTGTGYEQYF
TRBJ1-4 | 16 | TRBD1 | TRBV27 | NA | TGTGCCAGCAGTTTATCCTTACCAGGGGGTCGAGAAAAACTGTTTTTT | CASSLSLPGGREKLFF
TRBJ1-5 | 13 | TRBD1 | TRBV19 | NA | TGTGCCAGTAACAGGGACAGGGATCAGCCCCAGCATTTT | CASNRDRDQPQHF
TRBJ2-3 | 16 | TRBD2 | TRBV7-2 | once | TGTGCCAGCAGCCCAAGGGGACTAGGGAACACAGATACGCAGTATTTT | CASSPRGLGNTDTQYF
TRBJ1-4 | 14 | NA | TRBV19 | NA | TGTGCCAGTAGTATCCAGGGTACGAATGAAAAACTGTTTTTT | CASSIQGTNEKLFF
TRBJ2-3 | 15 | NA | TRBV30 | NA | TGTGCCTGGAGCCCCCGGCGGGACGGGGCAGATACGCAGTATTTT | CAWSPRRDGADTQYF
TRBJ1-5 | 15 | NA | TRBV7-8 | NA | TGTGCCAGCAGCCCAGATTTCTTTGGCAATCAGCCCCAGCATTTT | CASSPDFFGNQPQHF
TRBJ2-3 | 14 | NA | TRBV5-4 | NA | TGTGCCAGCAGCTTCGGGGGTTGGACAGATACGCAGTATTTT | CASSFGGWTDTQYF
TRBJ1-1 | 13 | NA | TRBV19 | few | TGTGCCAGTAGTCTTCGACAGAACACTGAAGCTTTCTTT | CASSLRQNTEAFF
TRBJ1-1 | 14 | NA | TRBV7-2 | NA | TGTGCCAGCAGCCACCAGGTTCAGGTTACTGAAGCTTTCTTT | CASSHQVQVTEAFF
TRBJ2-1 | 16 | TRBD2 | TRBV3-1/TRBV3-2 | NA | TGTGCCAGCAGCCAAGAAGGAGGGACTACCTACAATGAGCAGTTCTTC | CASSQEGGTTYNEQFF
TRBJ2-1 | 15 | NA | TRBV12-5 | NA | TGTGCTAGTGGCCTCAGGGCTTGGTCCTACAATGAGCAGTTCTTC | CASGLRAWSYNEQFF
TRBJ2-7 | 14 | TRBD2 | TRBV5-1 | NA | TGCGCCAGCAGCCAGCCGGGACTAGCCTACGAGCAGTACTTC | CASSQPGLAYEQYF
TRBJ1-2 | 12 | NA | TRBV4-1 | NA | TGCGCCAGCAGCCAAGAGGGCCTGGGAGGTACCTTC | CASSQEGLGGTF
TRBJ2-7 | 13 | NA | TRBV6-1 | NA | TGTGCCAGCAGTGAAGCGGCCTCCTACGAGCAGTACTTC | CASSEAASYEQYF
TRBJ2-7 | 14 | TRBD1 | TRBV6-5 | NA | TGTGCCAGCAAAGAGGGACAGGTGCCCTACGAGCAGTACTTC | CASKEGQVPYEQYF
TRBJ2-3 | 14 | NA | TRBV4-1 | NA | TGCGCCAGCAGCCAAGATAATGGGGGGGATACGCAGTATTTT | CASSQDNGGDTQYF
TRBJ2-7 | 13 | NA | TRBV12-2 | NA | TGTGCAAGTCATTCGCGGGAGGGGGACGAGCAGTACTTC | CASHSREGDEQYF
TRBJ1-1 | 11 | NA | TRBV20-1 | NA | TGCAGTGCCCATCTGAACACTGAAGCTTTCTTT | CSAHLNTEAFF
TRBJ1-4 | 15 | TRBD1 | TRBV7-2 | NA | TGTGCCAGCAGCTTGTCTGACAGGGCAAATGAAAAACTGTTTTTT | CASSLSDRANEKLFF
TRBJ1-5 | 17 | NA | TRBV5-8 | NA | TGTGCCAGCAGTCAGGTGGTACAGTCTTATAGCAATCAGCCCCAGCATTTT | CASSQVVQSYSNQPQHF
TRBJ1-2 | 14 | TRBD1 | TRBV19 | NA | TGTGCCAGTAGTGACGGACAGGTATACTATGGCTACACCTTC | CASSDGQVYYGYTF
TRBJ1-1 | 15 | TRBD1 | TRBV15 | NA | TGTGCCACCAGCAGGGCAGGGGGTGGCAACACTGAAGCTTTCTTT | CATSRAGGGNTEAFF
TRBJ2-5 | 16 | NA | TRBV3-1/TRBV3-2 | NA | TGTGCCAGCAGCCAAGTTAGGGGCCCTCGCCTAGAGACCCAGTACTTC | CASSQVRGPRLETQYF